A single sample is the source of the 8 T cell receptor beta chains below, sequenced in a study of OX40 agonist ivuxolimab in advanced cancers. The method was immunoSEQ multiplex PCR; TCRdb's version includes in-frame clones alone and lacks a portion of them. The sample holds over 65,000 clones, 86% seen once. The specimen comprised CD4+ or CD8+ T cells sorted from blood, sampled in a trial of the OX40 agonist ivuxolimab. These receptors came from an adult with an advanced solid tumor such as melanoma, head and neck, liver or kidney cancer.

This clone was detected only a few times. The chain recombines TRBV29-1 with TRBJ1-1; D unclear. Trimming pared 6 bases from V and 3 bases from J, leaving 11 bases between. This CDR3 spans 12 amino acids. Germline V gene lookup returns CDR1 SQVTM and CDR2 ANQGSEA. DNA of the CDR3: TGCAGCGTCTTTGGGATGGACACTGAAGCTTTCTTT. It encodes CSVFGMDTEAFF.

The chain joins TRBV19 to TRBJ2-5, with D possibly being TRBD1 or TRBD2 (6 bases each). The J call may be mistaken, given a closer DNA end match to TRBJ2-7. The CDR3 extends over 12 amino acids. CDR1 is LNHDA and CDR2 is SQIVND in the germline V gene (reference sequence). CDR3 residues: CAGGLGADEQYF. The DNA of the CDR3 is TGTGCCGGAGGGCTGGGGGCGGACGAGCAGTACTTC.

In its sample, this clone was seen once. The chain recombines TRBV30 with TRBJ2-5, with D perhaps TRBD1 or TRBD2 (6 bases each). The CDR3 has 14 residues. The V end lost 4 bases, the J end lost 2 bases, and 14 bases lay between the germline ends. Germline lookup yields CDR1 GTSNPN and CDR2 SVGIG (reference sequence). The CDR3 DNA is TGTGCCTGGACCCCGAGGGGGGATCAAGAGACCCAGTACTTC. Translated, it gives CAWTPRGDQETQYF.

This rearrangement joins TRBV19 to TRBJ2-7, with D perhaps matching TRBD2 (6 bases). V was shortened by 4 bases and J by 0 bases, with 10 bases between the two germline ends. There are 14 residues in the CDR3. Germline CDR1 is LNHDA and CDR2 is SQIVND (reference sequence). This CDR3 is CASSTGGTSYEQYF. In nucleotides, the CDR3 is TGTGCCAGTAGTACTGGGGGGACCTCCTACGAGCAGTACTTC. Variable domain in full (rest from reference TRBV19 and TRBJ2-7): DGGITQSPKYLFRKEGQNVTLSCEQNLNHDAMYWYRQDPGQGLRLIYYSQIVNDFQKGDIAEGYSVSREKKESFPLTVTSAQKNPTAFYLCASSTGGTSYEQYFGPGTRLTVT.

The genes are TRBV7-6 and TRBJ2-5, with D unresolved. V shed 1 base and J shed 4 bases, with 4 bases lying between them. The CDR3 is 12 residues long. CDR1 and CDR2 (germline): SGHVS, FNYEAQ. The DNA of the CDR3 is TGTGCCAGCAGCTTAGGCGCAGAGACCCAGTACTTC. This sequence encodes CASSLGAETQYF. Filled out from reference TRBV7-6 and TRBJ2-5, the complete variable domain reads GAGVSQSPRYKVTKRGQDVALRCDPISGHVSLYWYRQALGQGPEFLTYFNYEAQQDKSGLPNDRFSAERPEGSISTLTIQRTEQRDSAMYRCASSLGAETQYFGPGTRLLVL.

The J gene is TRBJ1-6, the V gene TRBV28; TRBD1 aligns across 11 bases. This CDR3 is 13 amino acids long. In germline, CDR1 is MDHEN, CDR2 SYDVKM. V lost 9 bases to trimming and J lost 10 bases; unmatched junction nucleotides: 5. In DNA form, the CDR3 reads TGTGCCAGTCTGGGACAGGGGGGATCACCCCTCCACTTT. This translates into CASLGQGGSPLHF.

The J gene is TRBJ2-7, the V gene TRBV27; TRBD1 matches 8 bases. CDR3 size: 15 residues. Germline CDR1 reads MNHEY; CDR2 reads SMNVEV (reference sequence). With 0 bases clipped from V and 8 bases from J, the junction kept 9 bases outside the gene matches. The CDR3 region is CASSLSPGGVGKQYF. The CDR3 DNA sequence: TGTGCCAGCAGTTTATCCCCAGGGGGCGTAGGGAAGCAGTACTTC.

This rearrangement joins TRBV7-6 to TRBJ2-1, with D unclear. The V gene lost 3 bases and the J gene lost 8 bases, with 17 bases spanning the gap. This CDR3 has 15 residues. Looked up from germline, CDR1 is SGHVS and CDR2 is FNYEAQ. The CDR3 sequence is CASSFYDPRLDEQFF. The CDR3 DNA reads TGTGCCAGCAGCTTCTACGACCCCAGGTTGGATGAGCAGTTCTTC.